The rows below give T cell receptor beta chains drawn from one sample of a study of control samples from healthy donors and cancer patients. Using immunoSEQ multiplex PCR, the repertoire was profiled, and TCRdb retains in-frame clones only, with some absent. This table holds approximately 100,000 clones, 82% found once. Source material: blood. These receptor sequences come from a man aged 55 to 70 in good health. Both conserved end residues are part of each CDR3. Fields, in order: D gene, V gene, clone size, J gene, CDR3 DNA, CDR3 protein. The D gene is left open where the match is weak. Only part of the rows carry a size: once, few, many, or a class if the clone is expanded.

d_call: NA; v_call: TRBV5-6; clone_size: NA; j_call: TRBJ1-6; cdr3_nt: TGTGCCAGCAGCTGGAGGAAGAGCTCCTATAATTCACCCCTCCACTTT; cdr3_aa: CASSWRKSSYNSPLHF
d_call: NA; v_call: TRBV5-1; clone_size: NA; j_call: TRBJ2-7; cdr3_nt: TGCGCCAGCAGCTTGGTTACCGGGACACCGTACGAGCAGTACTTC; cdr3_aa: CASSLVTGTPYEQYF
d_call: NA; v_call: TRBV24-1; clone_size: NA; j_call: TRBJ2-3; cdr3_nt: TGTGCCACCAGCCCGCGGGGAAGAACAGATACGCAGTATTTT; cdr3_aa: CATSPRGRTDTQYF
d_call: TRBD1; v_call: TRBV28; clone_size: once; j_call: TRBJ2-7; cdr3_nt: TGTGCCAGTACCGGGACAGGGCCCTACGAGCAGTACTTC; cdr3_aa: CASTGTGPYEQYF
d_call: TRBD2; v_call: TRBV6-1; clone_size: NA; j_call: TRBJ2-5; cdr3_nt: TGTGCCAGCAGTGATGGGAGCGGGGTGGAGACCCAGTACTTC; cdr3_aa: CASSDGSGVETQYF
d_call: NA; v_call: TRBV10-1; clone_size: NA; j_call: TRBJ1-1; cdr3_nt: TGCGCCAGCAGTGATCTCCTACTTGGTACTGAAGCTTTCTTT; cdr3_aa: CASSDLLLGTEAFF
d_call: NA; v_call: TRBV20-1; clone_size: NA; j_call: TRBJ2-7; cdr3_nt: TGCAGTGCTAGTGAGGCAGGGCCCTACGAGCAGTACTTC; cdr3_aa: CSASEAGPYEQYF
d_call: NA; v_call: TRBV10-2; clone_size: NA; j_call: TRBJ2-7; cdr3_nt: TGCGCCAGCAGTTGGGAATCGACAGGCTACGAGCAGTACTTC; cdr3_aa: CASSWESTGYEQYF
d_call: TRBD1; v_call: TRBV7-9; clone_size: NA; j_call: TRBJ2-7; cdr3_nt: TGTGCCAGCAGCTTAAGGGACAGGGGGCAGTACGAGCAGTACTTC; cdr3_aa: CASSLRDRGQYEQYF
d_call: TRBD2; v_call: TRBV28; clone_size: NA; j_call: TRBJ2-2; cdr3_nt: TGTGCCAGCAGCTCCCGGGCCTTAGCGGGAGGGAGTCGAAGGTGGGGTTCCGGGGAGCTGTTTTTT; cdr3_aa: CASSSRALAGGSRRWGSGELFF
d_call: NA; v_call: TRBV27; clone_size: NA; j_call: TRBJ1-2; cdr3_nt: TGTGCCAGCAGTTTAACAGGGTTTAGTGGCTACACCTTC; cdr3_aa: CASSLTGFSGYTF
d_call: NA; v_call: TRBV5-1; clone_size: NA; j_call: TRBJ2-7; cdr3_nt: TGCGCCAGCAGCCTTCAAAGCTCCTACGAGCAGTACTTC; cdr3_aa: CASSLQSSYEQYF
d_call: NA; v_call: TRBV9; clone_size: NA; j_call: TRBJ1-3; cdr3_nt: TGTGCCAGCAGCGCCGTCGGACGGACCTCTGGAAACACCATATATTTT; cdr3_aa: CASSAVGRTSGNTIYF
d_call: NA; v_call: TRBV10-2; clone_size: NA; j_call: TRBJ2-5; cdr3_nt: TGCGCCAGCAGTGAAATCGACCAAGAGACCCAGTACTTC; cdr3_aa: CASSEIDQETQYF
d_call: NA; v_call: TRBV14; clone_size: NA; j_call: TRBJ2-3; cdr3_nt: TGTGCCAGCACCCGAACCTCCGGGTCCTCTACGCAGTATTTT; cdr3_aa: CASTRTSGSSTQYF
d_call: TRBD2; v_call: TRBV5-1; clone_size: NA; j_call: TRBJ2-3; cdr3_nt: TGCGCCAGCAGCTTGATTTTACTAGCGGGGGGGATCACAGATACGCAGTATTTT; cdr3_aa: CASSLILLAGGITDTQYF
d_call: NA; v_call: TRBV15; clone_size: NA; j_call: TRBJ2-1; cdr3_nt: TGTGCCACCAGCAGTTCGACTAGTTTCTATGAGCAGTTCTTC; cdr3_aa: CATSSSTSFYEQFF
d_call: TRBD1; v_call: TRBV3-1/TRBV3-2; clone_size: NA; j_call: TRBJ2-2; cdr3_nt: TGTGCCAGCAGCCCCGGACAGGGGGTGACCGGGGAGCTGTTTTTT; cdr3_aa: CASSPGQGVTGELFF
d_call: NA; v_call: TRBV20-1; clone_size: NA; j_call: TRBJ2-7; cdr3_nt: TGCAGTGCCGAAGCGGGTTACGAGCAGTACTTC; cdr3_aa: CSAEAGYEQYF
d_call: TRBD1; v_call: TRBV30; clone_size: NA; j_call: TRBJ2-3; cdr3_nt: TGTGCCTGGAGTGTACCGGGACAGGGGCCAGATACGCAGTATTTT; cdr3_aa: CAWSVPGQGPDTQYF
d_call: NA; v_call: TRBV6-1; clone_size: once; j_call: TRBJ1-6; cdr3_nt: TGTGCCAGCAGTGAAAGATGGGGGGAGGACCGTTATAGCTCCTATAATTCACCCCTCCACTTT; cdr3_aa: CASSERWGEDRYSSYNSPLHF
d_call: NA; v_call: TRBV4-1; clone_size: NA; j_call: TRBJ2-2; cdr3_nt: TGCGCCAGCAGCTACGACGCGAACACCGGGGAGCTGTTTTTT; cdr3_aa: CASSYDANTGELFF
d_call: NA; v_call: TRBV5-1; clone_size: NA; j_call: TRBJ2-2; cdr3_nt: TGCGCCAGCAGCTCGGGCCCGGCCGGGGAGCTGTTTTTT; cdr3_aa: CASSSGPAGELFF
d_call: NA; v_call: TRBV19; clone_size: NA; j_call: TRBJ1-1; cdr3_nt: TGTGCCAGTAGTCCACGCGGGGGTAGTTTCACTGAAGCTTTCTTT; cdr3_aa: CASSPRGGSFTEAFF
d_call: NA; v_call: TRBV12-5; clone_size: NA; j_call: TRBJ2-3; cdr3_nt: TGTGCTAGTGGTTTCTCGAACGCAGATACGCAGTATTTT; cdr3_aa: CASGFSNADTQYF
d_call: NA; v_call: TRBV19; clone_size: NA; j_call: TRBJ1-1; cdr3_nt: TGTGCCAGTAGTTATAGGCGCGCACCTGAAGCTTTCTTT; cdr3_aa: CASSYRRAPEAFF
d_call: NA; v_call: TRBV6-2/TRBV6-3; clone_size: once; j_call: TRBJ2-2; cdr3_nt: TGTGCCAGCAGTTACGGGCGAACCGGGGAGCTGTTTTTT; cdr3_aa: CASSYGRTGELFF
d_call: NA; v_call: TRBV13; clone_size: NA; j_call: TRBJ2-5; cdr3_nt: TGTGCCAGCAGCTTAGAAGCCAGGGTCGTATCCACTCAAGAGACCCAGTACTTC; cdr3_aa: CASSLEARVVSTQETQYF
d_call: TRBD1; v_call: TRBV9; clone_size: NA; j_call: TRBJ2-7; cdr3_nt: TGTGCCAGCAGCGTAGCGAGGACAGGGCCCCTCGAGCAGTACTTC; cdr3_aa: CASSVARTGPLEQYF
d_call: TRBD1; v_call: TRBV30; clone_size: NA; j_call: TRBJ2-2; cdr3_nt: TGTGCCTGGACTCCAGGGGGCGGGGAGCTGTTTTTT; cdr3_aa: CAWTPGGGELFF
d_call: NA; v_call: TRBV6-2/TRBV6-3; clone_size: few; j_call: TRBJ1-1; cdr3_nt: TGTGCCAGCAGTTTATGGATTGGGAACACTGAAGCTTTCTTT; cdr3_aa: CASSLWIGNTEAFF
d_call: TRBD1; v_call: TRBV6-6; clone_size: NA; j_call: TRBJ2-7; cdr3_nt: TGTGCCAGCAGACCCGGGACAGGGGCCTACGAGCAGTACTTC; cdr3_aa: CASRPGTGAYEQYF
d_call: TRBD2; v_call: TRBV6-5; clone_size: NA; j_call: TRBJ2-7; cdr3_nt: TGTGCCAGCAGTTACTCGGGGGGGTGGGAGCAGTACTTC; cdr3_aa: CASSYSGGWEQYF
d_call: TRBD1; v_call: TRBV30; clone_size: NA; j_call: TRBJ2-3; cdr3_nt: TGTGCCTGGAGTGTAGGGCAGGGGGCAGGCACAGATACGCAGTATTTT; cdr3_aa: CAWSVGQGAGTDTQYF
d_call: NA; v_call: TRBV28; clone_size: few; j_call: TRBJ1-6; cdr3_nt: TGTGCCAGCAGGGGGCAGGGTAGCTCCTATAATTCACCCCTCCACTTT; cdr3_aa: CASRGQGSSYNSPLHF
d_call: NA; v_call: TRBV9; clone_size: NA; j_call: TRBJ1-1; cdr3_nt: TGTGCCAGCAGCGTAGTCTCGCTGGGTAACACTGAAGCTTTCTTT; cdr3_aa: CASSVVSLGNTEAFF
d_call: TRBD2; v_call: TRBV6-5; clone_size: NA; j_call: TRBJ2-7; cdr3_nt: TGTGCCAGCACCCCTAGCGGGGGGAGCTCCTACGAGCAGTACTTC; cdr3_aa: CASTPSGGSSYEQYF
d_call: NA; v_call: TRBV25-1; clone_size: NA; j_call: TRBJ2-5; cdr3_nt: TGTGCCAGCAGAAGGGAGATACAGTACTTC; cdr3_aa: CASRREIQYF
d_call: NA; v_call: TRBV19; clone_size: few; j_call: TRBJ2-1; cdr3_nt: TGTGCCAGTAGTATAATGCTGAGCTCCTACAATGAGCAGTTCTTC; cdr3_aa: CASSIMLSSYNEQFF
d_call: TRBD2; v_call: TRBV5-6; clone_size: NA; j_call: TRBJ2-5; cdr3_nt: TGTGCCAGCAGCGGGGCTAGCGGGAGGTCCCCACGCCAAGAGACCCAGTACTTC; cdr3_aa: CASSGASGRSPRQETQYF
d_call: NA; v_call: TRBV6-4; clone_size: NA; j_call: TRBJ1-5; cdr3_nt: TGTGCCAGCAGTGACTGTCTCGTCCTATGGCAGCCCCAGCATTTT; cdr3_aa: CASSDCLVLWQPQHF
d_call: NA; v_call: TRBV2; clone_size: NA; j_call: TRBJ2-1; cdr3_nt: TGTGCCAGCAGTGAAAGCAGGGCTCAGCAGTTCTTC; cdr3_aa: CASSESRAQQFF
d_call: NA; v_call: TRBV10-2; clone_size: NA; j_call: TRBJ2-1; cdr3_nt: TGCGCCAGCAAAAAACTAGGGATGAGCAATGAGCAGTTCTTC; cdr3_aa: CASKKLGMSNEQFF
d_call: TRBD1; v_call: TRBV6-1; clone_size: few; j_call: TRBJ2-7; cdr3_nt: TGTGCCAGCAGTGAAGCGCCTTGGGGACAGGGGACCTACGAGCAGTACTTC; cdr3_aa: CASSEAPWGQGTYEQYF
d_call: NA; v_call: TRBV6-5; clone_size: NA; j_call: TRBJ1-5; cdr3_nt: TGTGCCAGCAGTTTTCTGGGCGGCAATCAGCCCCAGCATTTT; cdr3_aa: CASSFLGGNQPQHF
d_call: TRBD1; v_call: TRBV5-8; clone_size: NA; j_call: TRBJ2-2; cdr3_nt: TGTGCCAGCAGCTTGCATCGGCCCGAGACAGGGTTTGCCGGGGAGCTGTTTTTT; cdr3_aa: CASSLHRPETGFAGELFF
d_call: NA; v_call: TRBV12-5; clone_size: NA; j_call: TRBJ2-7; cdr3_nt: TGTGCTAGTGGTCCGCCCGGGAGCTACGAGCAGTACTTC; cdr3_aa: CASGPPGSYEQYF
d_call: TRBD2; v_call: TRBV2; clone_size: NA; j_call: TRBJ2-7; cdr3_nt: TGTGCCAGCAGAGACCGGACGGGGGGAGTCGAGCAGTACTTC; cdr3_aa: CASRDRTGGVEQYF
d_call: NA; v_call: TRBV27; clone_size: NA; j_call: TRBJ1-2; cdr3_nt: TGTGCCAGCAGTGGCGGAAACTATGGCTACACCTTC; cdr3_aa: CASSGGNYGYTF